The rows below give T cell receptor beta chains drawn from one sample of a study of blood T cell repertoires in COVID-19. Clones were sequenced by immunoSEQ multiplex PCR, and TCRdb holds only the in-frame ones, with some missing. This sample has approximately 180,000 clones, with approximately 86% found just once. The source material was peripheral blood. These receptors were obtained from a woman in her forties or fifties with acute or convalescent COVID-19. Each CDR3 is given with its conserved first and last residue. A D gene is named only where the DNA matches it firmly. Only some rows state a clone size, as once, few, many or a class for expanded clones.

TRBJ1-4 | TRBD1 | . | TRBV4-3 | TGCGCCAGCAGCCCCACGAAGGGACAGGGGGACGAAAAACTGTTTTTT | CASSPTKGQGDEKLFF
TRBJ1-6 | . | . | TRBV7-9 | TGTGCCAGCAGCCCCGCAGGGGCGGAAAATTCACCCCTCCACTTT | CASSPAGAENSPLHF
TRBJ2-3 | TRBD2 | . | TRBV15 | TGTGCCACCAGCGCCAGACTAGCGGGAGTCACAGATACGCAGTATTTT | CATSARLAGVTDTQYF
TRBJ1-5 | TRBD1 | few | TRBV7-2 | TGTGCCAGCAGCCCCTCGGGACAGGAGGGTCAGCCCCAGCATTTT | CASSPSGQEGQPQHF
TRBJ1-3 | . | . | TRBV4-3 | TGCGCCAGCAGCCAAAAGCCGTTCTCTGGAAACACCATATATTTT | CASSQKPFSGNTIYF
TRBJ1-1 | . | . | TRBV7-2 | TGTGCCAGCAGCTTAAGGCAGACTTTGAACACTGAAGCTTTCTTT | CASSLRQTLNTEAFF
TRBJ1-2 | . | . | TRBV12-3/TRBV12-4 | TGTGCCAGCAGTTTAACAGGAGTCTATGGCTACACCTTC | CASSLTGVYGYTF
TRBJ1-5 | TRBD1 | . | TRBV10-3 | TGTGCCATCAGTGACGGACAGGTCGGGCAGCCCCAGCATTTT | CAISDGQVGQPQHF
TRBJ1-6 | . | . | TRBV11-1 | TGTGCCAGCAGCTTAGATGAGGCACCCCTCCACTTT | CASSLDEAPLHF
TRBJ1-1 | . | . | TRBV7-2 | TGTGCCAGCAGCCTAGGATTGGCCAAGTACTTCTTT | CASSLGLAKYFF
TRBJ1-6 | . | . | TRBV9 | TGTGCCAGCAGCGTAGTAGAAGGGGATTCACCCCTCCACTTT | CASSVVEGDSPLHF
TRBJ2-7 | TRBD1 | . | TRBV11-2 | TGTGCCAGCAGCTTGGGACAGGATCGTCGAGAGCAGTACTTC | CASSLGQDRREQYF
TRBJ2-7 | TRBD1 | . | TRBV20-1 | TGCAGTGCTAGTCGACAGGGGGCCTACGAGCAGTACTTC | CSASRQGAYEQYF
TRBJ1-2 | TRBD1 | . | TRBV20-1 | TGCAGTGCTAGTATAGGGGGCGACTATGGCTACACCTTC | CSASIGGDYGYTF
TRBJ2-5 | TRBD2 | . | TRBV6-6 | TGTGCCAGCAGTACCGGACTAGCGGGGAGGGAGACCCAGTACTTC | CASSTGLAGRETQYF
TRBJ1-2 | . | . | TRBV27 | TGTGCCAGCAGTTTCCGCGGACACGCCTATGGCTACACCTTC | CASSFRGHAYGYTF
TRBJ1-4 | . | . | TRBV4-1 | TGCGCCAGCACCTTCTCGCAGGCAACTAATGAAAAACTGTTTTTT | CASTFSQATNEKLFF
TRBJ1-2 | . | . | TRBV4-1 | TGCGCCAGCAGCCAGATGCGGGGTTATGGCTACACCTTC | CASSQMRGYGYTF
TRBJ1-2 | . | . | TRBV12-3/TRBV12-4 | TGTGCCAGCAGTTTGGGGACCCAGGGGGGCTACACCTTC | CASSLGTQGGYTF
TRBJ1-2 | TRBD1 | . | TRBV15 | TGTGCCACCACTTCGAATGTGGACAGGTTGACCCATGGCTACACCTTC | CATTSNVDRLTHGYTF
TRBJ1-2 | . | . | TRBV7-8 | TGTGCCAGCAGCTTAGCGGTGAGGGACTATGGCTACACCTTC | CASSLAVRDYGYTF
TRBJ2-2 | TRBD2 | once | TRBV2 | TGTGCCAGCAGTGTGTCTAGCGGGGGGCCCGGCACCGGGGAGCTGTTTTTT | CASSVSSGGPGTGELFF
TRBJ2-1 | TRBD2 | once | TRBV7-8 | TGTGCCAGCAGCACTAGACCGGGACTAGCGGTATACAATGAGCAGTTCTTC | CASSTRPGLAVYNEQFF
TRBJ2-7 | TRBD1 | . | TRBV19 | TGTGCCAGTAGTATAGAACAGGGGTACGTCTACGAGCAGTACTTC | CASSIEQGYVYEQYF
TRBJ1-2 | . | . | TRBV2 | TGTGCCAGCAGTGATCGTTGGGGACTTCCCTATGGCTACACCTTC | CASSDRWGLPYGYTF
TRBJ1-5 | . | . | TRBV19 | TGTGCCAGTAGTATGGGGAGGGACCAGCCCCAGCATTTT | CASSMGRDQPQHF
TRBJ2-6 | . | . | TRBV19 | TGTGCCAGTAGGGACGGGAGCTCTGGGGCCAACGTCCTGACTTTC | CASRDGSSGANVLTF
TRBJ1-4 | . | once | TRBV10-2 | TGCGCCAGCAGTTCTACCGGGACTGGGAATGAAAAACTGTTTTTT | CASSSTGTGNEKLFF
TRBJ2-3 | . | . | TRBV14 | TGTGCCAGCAGCCAACATTGGGGGCGTAGGGGCACAGATACGCAGTATTTT | CASSQHWGRRGTDTQYF
TRBJ1-2 | . | . | TRBV4-1 | TGCGCCAGCAGCACTGAGAGAACCTCTAACTATGGCTACACCTTC | CASSTERTSNYGYTF
TRBJ2-1 | TRBD2 | . | TRBV5-4 | TGTGCCAGCAGCCGTACTAGCGGGGAATACAATGAGCAGTTCTTC | CASSRTSGEYNEQFF
TRBJ2-5 | TRBD2 | . | TRBV29-1 | TGCAGCGTTGAAAGCGGGGCGGAGACCCAGTACTTC | CSVESGAETQYF
TRBJ2-3 | . | . | TRBV29-1 | TGCAGCGTTGAAGAGGGGGCGGATACGCAGTATTTT | CSVEEGADTQYF